The next 9 T cell receptor beta chains were all read from a single sample in a study of neoadjuvant nivolumab and ipilimumab in lung cancer (TCRdb year 2020). Library generation was performed with the immunoSEQ multiplex PCR assay. Drawn from immuneACCESS, this table holds only the in-frame rearrangements with V and J called that TCRdb kept. Clones are partly lost; checked studies trace under half to an unresolved V gene and leave the rest unexplained. The sample contains 30,000 or so clones, 83% of them found a single time. Jointly, the top ten make up 4.5% to 5.5% of the sample. The meaning of the sample's time point label: at surgical resection after neoadjuvant nivolumab +/- ipilimumab. The sample here was tumor tissue, taken after neoadjuvant nivolumab, alone or with ipilimumab, at or shortly before surgery. Source of these receptors: an adult with non-small cell lung cancer.

The gene calls are TRBV6-1 and TRBJ2-7; D gene unclear. The CDR3 covers 12 residues. V lost 4 bases, J lost 5 bases, and 9 bases lay in between. Germline V CDR1 and CDR2: MNHNS, SASEGT. CDR3 DNA sequence: TGTGCCAGCAGTGTATGGAAAGACGAGCAGTACTTC. Encoded protein: CASSVWKDEQYF.

This chain uses TRBV4-3 with TRBJ1-1, with 8 bases aligning to TRBD1. The CDR3 is made up of 15 amino acids. V gave up 4 bases and J gave up 3 bases; unmatched junction bases: 7. CDR1 LGHNA and CDR2 YSLEER come from the germline V gene. CDR3: CASSLVQGAHTEAFF. In DNA, the CDR3 is TGCGCCAGCAGCCTAGTGCAGGGGGCGCACACTGAAGCTTTCTTT.

A note on this clone: One end of the junction fails to match germline, which may point to a read error. The rearrangement links TRBV7-7 to TRBJ2-3; 7 nucleotides align to TRBD2. From germline, CDR1 is SSHAT and CDR2 FNYEAQ (reference sequence). CDR3 length: 15 residues. CDR3 nucleotide sequence: TGTGCTAGCAGCCCCAGCGGGGCTTACACAGATACGCAGTATTTT. Translated: CASSPSGAYTDTQYF.

Concerning this clone: This specimen includes other DNA sequences encoding the same CDR3. The CDR3 coding sequence is TGTGCCAGTAGTATCGGGGGTCCCTCCTACGAGCAGTACTTC. This sequence encodes CASSIGGPSYEQYF. The chain carries TRBV19 and TRBJ2-7; D possibly corresponds to TRBD2 (6 bases). This CDR3 comprises 14 residues. Germline lookup yields CDR1 LNHDA and CDR2 SQIVND (reference sequence). The V gene lost 3 bases and the J gene lost 0 bases, with 9 bases spanning the gap.

This clone was counted only a few times. The genes are TRBV11-2 and TRBJ1-2; 7 positions agree with TRBD1. The length of the CDR3 is 16 residues. CDR1 and CDR2 from the germline V gene are SGHAT and FQNNGV. V lost 1 base, J lost 5 bases, and 10 bases stayed unmatched. In nucleotides, the CDR3 is TGTGCCAGCAGCTTAGGAGGGACAGAATCCGTGTATGGCTACACCTTC. This sequence encodes CASSLGGTESVYGYTF.

This clone occurred once. The chain employs TRBV6-1 and TRBJ2-7; D possibly uses TRBD1 or TRBD2 (5 bases each). The CDR3 totals 13 residues. The V end was cut by 8 bases, the J end by 1 base, with 12 bases between. Germline CDR1 reads MNHNS; CDR2 reads SASEGT. CDR3 DNA sequence: TGTGCCAGCGTATTTGAGGGGTCCTACGAGCAGTACTTC. It encodes CASVFEGSYEQYF.

The rearrangement uses TRBV7-9 and TRBJ2-5; D is tentatively TRBD1 or TRBD2 (5 bases each). Germline V gene lookup returns CDR1 SEHNR and CDR2 FQNEAQ (reference sequence). V lost 4 bases and J lost 5, with 14 bases in between. The CDR3 consists of 14 residues. The chain's CDR3 is CASSSSGTGETQYF. The CDR3 nucleotides read TGTGCCAGCAGCTCAAGTGGGACGGGGGAGACCCAGTACTTC. Filled out from reference TRBV7-9 and TRBJ2-5, the complete variable domain reads DTGVSQNPRHKITKRGQNVTFRCDPISEHNRLYWYRQTLGQGPEFLTYFQNEAQLEKSRLLSDRFSAERPKGSFSTLEIQRTEQGDSAMYLCASSSSGTGETQYFGPGTRLLVL.

The chain couples TRBV5-1 to TRBJ2-1, with D hard to call. Per germline, CDR1 SGHRS and CDR2 YFSETQ. The CDR3 is 12 residues long. Trimming cost V 2 bases and J 6 bases, with 6 bases left between them. The CDR3 protein is CASSFSGNEQFF. The CDR3 DNA follows: TGCGCCAGCAGCTTTTCGGGCAATGAGCAGTTCTTC. Variable domain in full (rest from reference TRBV5-1 and TRBJ2-1): KAGVTQTPRYLIKTRGQQVTLSCSPISGHRSVSWYQQTPGQGLQFLFEYFSETQRNKGNFPGRFSGRQFSNSRSEMNVSTLELGDSALYLCASSFSGNEQFFGPGTRLTVL.

V gene TRBV7-8 combines with J gene TRBJ1-2; possibly TRBD1 for D (5 bases). The CDR3 is made up of 13 amino acids. Germline loops: CDR1 SGHVS, CDR2 FQNEAQ. V shed 5 bases and J shed 5 bases, with 12 bases lying between them. The CDR3 spells CASSPGTEYGYTF. CDR3 bases: TGTGCCAGCAGCCCGGGGACGGAGTATGGCTACACCTTC.